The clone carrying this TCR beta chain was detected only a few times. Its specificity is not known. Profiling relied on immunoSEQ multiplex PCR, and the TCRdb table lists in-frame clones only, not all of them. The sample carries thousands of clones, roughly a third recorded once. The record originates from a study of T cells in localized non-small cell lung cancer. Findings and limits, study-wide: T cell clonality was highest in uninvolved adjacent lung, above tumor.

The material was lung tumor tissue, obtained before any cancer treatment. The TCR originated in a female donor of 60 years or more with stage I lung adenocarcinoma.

The chain's CDR3 is CASSQGARETQYF. CDR3 bases: TGCGCCAGCAGCCAGGGGGCGAGGGAGACCCAGTACTTC. This chain links TRBV4-1 with TRBJ2-5; D is possibly TRBD1 (6 bases). Germline V gene lookup returns CDR1 MGHRA and CDR2 YSYEKL. Trimming stripped 3 bases from V and 5 bases from J, with 10 bases between. The CDR3 is 13 amino acids.